This entry lists 20 T cell receptor beta chains sequenced from one sample in a study of blood T cell repertoires in COVID-19. TCRdb keeps only in-frame clones here, not all; method: immunoSEQ multiplex PCR. The sample includes around 150,000 clones, around 87% seen only once; the top ten take roughly 3%. The specimen sequenced was peripheral blood. The source of these receptors is a woman aged 55-69 years with active COVID-19.

CDR3 nucleotide sequence: TGTGCCAGCAGCCCCCGTACGGGACAGGGGTACACCGGGGAGCTGTTTTTT. It encodes CASSPRTGQGYTGELFF. This chain uses TRBV21-1 with TRBJ2-2; the D call in the table, TRBD1, was not verified against the DNA. TRBV21-1 is deemed a pseudogene. This CDR3 has 17 residues.

In nucleotides, the CDR3 is TGTGCCAGCAGCTTAGGACAGGGGCAATGGAACATTCAGTACTTC. Protein product: CASSLGQGQWNIQYF. This sequence joins TRBV7-9 and TRBJ2-4; 8 bases match TRBD1. Germline V gene lookup returns CDR1 SEHNR and CDR2 FQNEAQ (reference sequence). V lost 1 base, J lost 7 bases, and 6 bases stayed unmatched. This CDR3 has 15 residues.

The rearrangement joins TRBV5-6 to TRBJ2-7; D is perhaps TRBD2 (6 bases). V lost 4 bases and J lost 5, with 13 bases in between. CDR3 length: 13 residues. CDR1 is SGHDT and CDR2 is YYEEEE in the germline V gene. CDR3 loop: CASSLRWGDEQYF. DNA of the CDR3: TGTGCCAGCAGCCTGCGATGGGGGGACGAGCAGTACTTC.

V is TRBV5-1 and J is TRBJ1-1, with 8 nucleotides matching TRBD1. Germline loops: CDR1 SGHRS, CDR2 YFSETQ. V gave up 2 bases and J gave up 6 bases; unmatched junction bases: 15. The CDR3 runs 17 residues. DNA for the CDR3: TGCGCCAGCAGCTTAGGGCAGGGGGCGCAGCAACTGGCTGAAGCTTTCTTT. It codes for CASSLGQGAQQLAEAFF.

As DNA, the CDR3 is TGTGCCAGCAGTCCTGATGGGGCACCCAATCAGCCCCAGCATTTT. Protein sequence: CASSPDGAPNQPQHF. The chain couples TRBV6-6 to TRBJ1-5; D may be TRBD1 (5 bases). The CDR3 spans 15 residues. CDR1 and CDR2 (germline): MNHNY, SVGAGI (reference sequence). V was clipped by 5 bases and J by 3 bases, with 14 bases between them.

This clone showed up just once. This chain joins TRBV3-1 (or the pseudogene TRBV3-2) and TRBJ2-1; 12 bases are a match to TRBD2. The CDR3 sequence is 15 residues long. The V gene's germline CDR1 is LGHDT and CDR2 YNNKEL (reference sequence). The J segment lost 6 bases and the V segment lost 4 bases, leaving 4 bases of the junction unmatched. The chain's CDR3 is CASSLETSGSNEQFF. CDR3 in DNA: TGTGCCAGCAGCCTCGAGACTAGCGGGAGCAATGAGCAGTTCTTC.

The chain employs TRBV18 and TRBJ1-2, with a weak D call TRBD1 (6 bases). V lost 1 base and J lost 8, with 11 bases in between. Germline CDR1 and CDR2: KGHSH and LQKENI. This CDR3 has 13 residues. The CDR3 bases are TGTGCCAGCTCACCACAGGGGGATATGGGCTACACCTTC. Its translation: CASSPQGDMGYTF.

V usage is TRBV9 and J usage is TRBJ1-1, with 8 nucleotides matching TRBD1. Germline trimming cut 3 bases from V and 11 bases from J; bases unmatched to any gene: 12. The CDR3 totals 14 residues. Germline V gene lookup returns CDR1 SGDLS and CDR2 YYNGEE. The CDR3 region is CASSAWTTGGQAFF. In DNA, the CDR3 is TGTGCCAGCAGCGCGTGGACCACAGGGGGTCAGGCTTTCTTT. The variable domain in full, completed from reference TRBV9 and TRBJ1-1, reads DSGVTQTPKHLITATGQRVTLRCSPRSGDLSVYWYQQSLDQGLQFLIQYYNGEERAKGNILERFSAQQFPDLHSELNLSSLELGDSALYFCASSAWTTGGQAFFGQGTRLTVV.

The chain links TRBV5-1 to TRBJ2-7; 10 bases line up with TRBD1. Germline values: CDR1 SGHRS, CDR2 YFSETQ. The CDR3 is 16 amino acids. J gave up 2 bases and V 4 bases, and 9 bases lay outside the gene matches. The CDR3 protein is CASSMTRDRGAYEQYF. Written as DNA, the CDR3 is TGCGCCAGCAGCATGACCCGGGACAGGGGTGCCTACGAGCAGTACTTC.

This chain joins TRBV11-3 and TRBJ2-7; TRBD1 matches 8 bases. The CDR3 covers 13 residues. Trimming at V came to 5 bases and at J to 6 bases, leaving 6 bases not matched to a gene. CDR1 SGHNT and CDR2 YENEEA come from the germline V gene. CDR3 region: CASSPRTGSEQYF. For the CDR3, the DNA is TGTGCCAGCAGCCCCCGGACAGGGAGCGAGCAGTACTTC. Together with reference TRBV11-3 and TRBJ2-7, the CDR3 gives the full variable domain: EAGVVQSPRYKIIEKKQPVAFWCNPISGHNTLYWYLQNLGQGPELLIRYENEEAVDDSQLPKDRFSAERLKGVDSTLKIQPAELGDSAVYLCASSPRTGSEQYFGPGTRLTVT.

V gene TRBV28 combines with J gene TRBJ2-5, with 8 nucleotides matching TRBD1. V gave up 4 bases and J gave up 0 bases; unmatched junction bases: 16. Germline CDR1 MDHEN, CDR2 SYDVKM. The CDR3 extends over 19 amino acids. CDR3 loop: CASSYHLSRDRSYQETQYF. CDR3 in DNA: TGTGCCAGCAGTTACCATCTCAGCCGGGACAGGTCGTACCAAGAGACCCAGTACTTC.

This clone has only one observation. The chain recombines TRBV7-2 with TRBJ2-3; 9 bases are shared with TRBD2. The CDR3 runs to 14 residues. Germline loops: CDR1 SGHTA, CDR2 FQGNSA. The V gene end was trimmed by 5 bases and the J gene end by 3 bases; junction bases not matched to a gene: 3. The CDR3 spells CASSHSGRTDTQYF. The CDR3 coding sequence is TGTGCCAGCAGCCATAGCGGGAGAACAGATACGCAGTATTTT.

The gene calls are TRBV18 and TRBJ2-3; 7 bases match TRBD1. Germline V gene lookup returns CDR1 KGHSH and CDR2 LQKENI. This CDR3 has 15 residues. Trimming cost V 8 bases and J 0 bases; bases outside gene matches: 8. The CDR3 DNA reads TGTGCCAGCCTTGGACAGGCTACTAGCACAGATACGCAGTATTTT. As protein: CASLGQATSTDTQYF.

Remarks on this clone: The junction departs from the called germline gene at one end, perhaps through a read error. The chain couples TRBV28 to TRBJ2-7, with 7 bases fitting TRBD2. The V gene's germline CDR1 is MDHEN and CDR2 SYDVKM. This CDR3 region has 14 residues. The CDR3 DNA reads TGTGCCAGCAGCGCTAGCGGACCCTCCCACGAGCAGTACTTC. As protein: CASSASGPSHEQYF.

This clone was picked up a small number of times. The chain uses TRBV27 and TRBJ1-6; the D gene is possibly TRBD1 (5 bases). V lost 0 bases and J 11 bases, leaving 11 bases between the germline ends. This CDR3 comprises 14 residues. Germline-derived CDR1 and CDR2 are MNHEY and SMNVEV (reference sequence). The CDR3 spells CASSLSFGGAPLHF. The CDR3 DNA is TGTGCCAGCAGTTTATCATTTGGGGGGGCACCCCTCCACTTT.

The CDR3: CASSPLAGGSYNEQFF. Written as DNA, the CDR3 is TGTGCCAGCAGTCCTCTGGCGGGAGGTTCTTACAATGAGCAGTTCTTC. J is TRBJ2-1 and V is TRBV28; 8 bases are a match to TRBD2. The CDR3 totals 16 residues. Germline values: CDR1 MDHEN, CDR2 SYDVKM. The ends lost 5 bases at V and 4 bases at J; junction bases unmatched: 10.

This clone was counted a few times. The chain is built from TRBV30 and TRBJ2-3, with a tentative D call TRBD1 (5 bases). The CDR3 consists of 10 residues. Germline V CDR1 and CDR2: GTSNPN, SVGIG (reference sequence). The CDR3 spells CAWGLDTQYF. CDR3 bases: TGTGCTTGGGGCCTAGATACGCAGTATTTT. Variable domain in full (rest from reference TRBV30 and TRBJ2-3): SQTIHQWPATLVQPVGSPLSLECTVEGTSNPNLYWYRQAAGRGLQLLFYSVGIGQISSEVPQNLSASRPQDRQFILSSKKLLLSDSGFYLCAWGLDTQYFGPGTRLTVL.

The chain joins TRBV7-3 to TRBJ2-3, with D possibly being TRBD2 (6 bases). In germline, CDR1 is SGHTA, CDR2 FQGTGA. The CDR3 covers 16 residues. V was pared by 1 base and J by 8 bases, with 19 bases between. The CDR3 DNA reads TGTGCCAGCAGCTTAAACCCAGGAGGGCCCAGAGGTACGCAGTATTTT. Its translation: CASSLNPGGPRGTQYF.

This chain links TRBV3-1 (or the pseudogene TRBV3-2) with TRBJ2-3; no clear D gene. The CDR3 runs to 12 residues. Germline V CDR1 and CDR2: LGHDT, YNNKEL (reference sequence). Trimming left V 4 bases short and J 8 bases short, with 10 bases between. CDR3 nucleotides: TGTGCCAGCAGCCGAGACAACGGTACGCAGTATTTT. Its translation is CASSRDNGTQYF.

The J gene is TRBJ2-1, the V gene TRBV7-2, with 12 bases identical to TRBD2. The germline CDR1 and CDR2 sequences are SGHTA and FQGNSA. Germline trimming cut 5 bases from V and 4 bases from J; bases unmatched to any gene: 3. The CDR3 has 15 residues. CDR3 amino acids: CASSPGLAGYNEQFF. CDR3 coding DNA: TGTGCCAGCAGCCCCGGACTAGCGGGGTACAATGAGCAGTTCTTC. Variable domain in full (rest from reference TRBV7-2 and TRBJ2-1): GAGVSQSPSNKVTEKGKDVELRCDPISGHTALYWYRQSLGQGLEFLIYFQGNSAPDKSGLPSDRFSAERTGGSVSTLTIQRTQQEDSAVYLCASSPGLAGYNEQFFGPGTRLTVL.